This TCR beta chain was captured in a study of cytomegalovirus exposure and HLA in healthy donors (dated by TCRdb to about 2017). Notes on the research overall: An earlier analysis of approximately 640 of the donors reported 250 to 300 Gb of sequence data and some 120 million unique TCR beta sequences from about 179 million T cells. Rather than using new phenotypic data, the later analysis identified candidate immune exposures from TCR beta sequences and from how often those sequences occurred across donors. Typing coverage varied by locus: roughly 620-640 donors for A, B, C, DRB1 and DQB1; 500 to 550 for DQA1; some 610 for DPA1; 450 to 480 for DPB1. Every discovery cohort repertoire had been produced on one sequencing platform. To predict cytomegalovirus infection status, the study brought together high-throughput TCR immunosequencing, statistical association of individual TCRs with disease status, and machine learning. The study profiled the T cell repertoires of hundreds of subjects by immunosequencing and related them to cytomegalovirus serostatus. An earlier analysis of several hundred of the donors applied high-throughput TCR beta sequencing to assess whether each TCR beta V gene segment acted as functional or pseudogenic. Approximately 300 gigabases of sequencing data and around 85 million unique TCR sequences made up an early release that covered approximately 700 HLA-typed donors. Donor age, sex, ethnicity and CMV serostatus were compiled alongside the repertoire data. Class I and class II HLA loci were covered by the typing at four-digit resolution. The genetic ancestry cluster associated with self-reported Caucasian donors included 81% of the roughly 400 genotyped donors. The study aimed to test whether signatures of past pathogen exposure could be identified by cataloging public T cell receptors. In addition to the first cohort of 666 subjects, a separate validation cohort of 120 different subjects was used. To study patterns of TCR occurrence, a later analysis re-analyzed previously published TCR beta repertoires from 666 donors and added high-resolution HLA genotyping. A handful of DR-DQ haplotypes were handled as single units for association and clustering because linkage in the cohort was strong. Among around 400 genotyped donors of the cohort, an average of around 250,000 unique TCR beta nucleotide sequences was sequenced per donor, of which approximately 19% were non-productive. A later genetic analysis took genome-wide SNP genotypes for about three fifths of the roughly 700 donors and used that subset as a discovery cohort. General conclusions and limits of the study: Broadly in line with IMGT annotations, most TCR beta V segments showed up in productive rearrangements about 90% or about 30% of the time in an earlier analysis of several hundred of the donors. Strong co-occurrence of HLA alleles, especially DR and DQ, made assigning TCR associations to individual alleles difficult. A later analysis associated around 16,000 TCR beta sequences with specific HLA alleles at a false discovery rate of 0.05. The only immune exposure information available for the cohort was CMV serostatus. Because HLA typing was missing for some donors at each locus, association tests included only the typed subset. The study listed 170 or so TCR beta chains as associated with cytomegalovirus. Compared with the roughly 700-donor mean, donors in an Asian-associated ancestry cluster had fewer N-insertions in productive TCRs, according to a later genetic analysis. In this cohort, only TCR beta chains were sequenced, and detectable features were limited by the absence of alpha or paired-chain data. The authors suggested that the approach could potentially be generalized to other disease states and immunological phenotypes. The classifier was reported to diagnose cytomegalovirus status with high specificity and sensitivity in both the original and validation cohorts. An association between a missense DCLRE1C variant and V-gene and J-gene trimming of TCR beta chains was found in a later genetic analysis and replicated in an independent cohort. A further reported finding was that TCR beta sequences accurately predicted the HLA-A and HLA-B alleles for most subjects in the first cohort. Compared with equally common non-associated chains, HLA-associated TCR beta chains in a later analysis were more clonally expanded and had lower generation probabilities. In a later analysis, the rate of TCR association differed among HLA loci, with DRB1 alleles having the most associated TCRs and HLA-C alleles having the fewest. Most TCR sequences were observed very rarely across donors, whereas some public TCRs were present in many individuals. In vitro tests confirmed that a few of the cytomegalovirus-associated TCR beta chains recognize cytomegalovirus antigens. Roughly uniform sequencing depth across donors was assumed in presence/absence analyses, although this assumption may not hold. Some IMGT-functional V segments, including TRBV6-2 and TRBV6-3, could not be distinguished by the 87-base-pair reads and were therefore excluded. A cluster of highly shared sequence variants was judged likely to represent a technical artifact of the sequencing pipeline. In a later analysis, most CMV-associated TCR beta chains were found to appear HLA-restricted, with HLA associations seemingly driven largely by CMV exposure. A later analysis reported that several top co-occurrence clusters appeared linked to parvovirus B19, influenza, CMV and Epstein-Barr virus. Linkage disequilibrium might explain the correlated functional status among segregating V segments, but an unknown experimental factor could not be excluded. Because counts were too low, 15 to 20 rarely observed V segments, including chromosome 9 orphons, were left out of the earlier analysis of over 550 of the donors.

The cohort was made up of several hundred healthy bone marrow donors. At the time of sampling, every cohort member was nominally healthy, though immune exposures that went unrecorded were likely present. The donor tested CMV seronegative and was one of the 352 seronegative cohort members. A peripheral blood sample was provided by each donor, and peripheral blood mononuclear cells were used for TCR beta sequencing. The Qiagen DNeasy Blood Extraction Kit was used to extract genomic DNA from the blood cell samples. Library preparation was by the immunoSEQ multiplex PCR assay. A mixture of 60 forward primers for TCR Vbeta segments and 13 reverse primers for TCR Jbeta segments was used in the multiplex PCR. A multiplex PCR assay on genomic DNA amplified the CDR3 region of rearranged TCR beta genes. Amplified TCR beta libraries were sequenced as 87-base-pair reads on the Illumina HiSeq System. The paper's processing steps were these. A later analysis counted tens of millions of unique TCR beta chains across the 500 to 850 repertoires, and some 11 million of these chains were shared by at least two donors. Raw reads were error-corrected and collapsed into unique sequences by a nearest-neighbor algorithm in which closely related sequences were merged to remove PCR and sequencing errors. V, D and J gene segments were assigned by aligning CDR3 sequences to IMGT reference sequences. Each retained sequence needed at least a six-nucleotide match to both a V gene segment and a J gene segment. A rearrangement was called productive if the CDR3 had no stop codons and remained in frame with V and J, and every other rearrangement was called non-productive. Following IMGT convention, CDR3 was defined as the stretch from the second conserved V-encoded cysteine to the conserved J-encoded phenylalanine. Sequences without an unambiguous match to a single V gene segment were excluded from the earlier analysis of over 500 of the donors. In an earlier analysis of 500 to 750 of the donors, V segments were called functional above 56.7% productive rearrangements and were called segregating when the between-donor standard deviation exceeded 5%. A statistical classification framework was built to diagnose cytomegalovirus status from the catalog of TCR beta chain sequences. V and J gene assignment, in a later analysis, came from comparing TCR nucleotide sequences with IMGT/GENE-DB human TR gene sequences. In a later analysis, CDR3 sequences and most-parsimonious VDJ recombination scenarios were assigned using the TCRdist pipeline. In a later analysis, each TCR beta chain was defined by its CDR3 amino acid sequence together with its V-gene family, and reads without a unique V-gene family were excluded. In a later analysis, 500 to 700 highly shared, low-generation-probability nucleotide sequences were removed to address suspected cross-contamination and a sequencing artifact. In a later analysis, a clonal expansion index for each public chain was calculated from normalized within-repertoire ranks of inferred template counts. A later analysis computed generation probabilities with a VDJ recombination model fitted to out-of-frame rearrangements, and checked the results against IGoR. Hypergeometric tests were used in a later analysis to score TCR-TCR, TCR-HLA and TCR-CMV co-occurrence, with a repertoire-size bias correction applied to the TCR pairs. False discovery rates were estimated in a later analysis by permuting HLA or CMV assignments 20 times. A later analysis grouped co-occurring TCRs with DBSCAN, adding TCRdist sequence similarity when clustering within HLA-allele-positive subsets. Co-occurrence clustering excluded repertoires with fewer than 30,000 or more than 120,000 public chains, plus five with anomalous nucleotide sharing. TCRdb took over this immuneACCESS table, retaining in-frame rearrangements with V and J assigned. Such tables are incomplete; in checked studies, under half of the missing clones stem from an unresolved V gene, and the remainder is unexplained. For V, J and clone size, that table is used; D and trimming come from the DNA. This sample is represented by roughly 160,000 clones; 70% to 90% of them were singletons. Approximately 2.3% of the sample goes to the ten largest clones.

Comment on this clone: The antigen it binds to is not known. No base quality information exists; no much larger clone differs at one position.

The germline V gene provides CDR1 MDHEN and CDR2 SYDVKM. The CDR3 measures 14 amino acids from cysteine to phenylalanine. Only the CDR3 DNA stays, 42 bases, in frame from base 1. The sequence was obtained from a male donor in good health and CMV-seronegative. The source material was PBMCs. This chain is built from TRBV28 and TRBJ2-5; 5 matching bases give a weak D call of TRBD1. The last part of the DNA fits TRBJ2-7 better; the J call may be wrong. The DNA reads as follows: TGTGCCAGCAGGGGCGGAAGGGGCACCTACGAGCAGTACTTC. Translated, this gives CASRGGRGTYEQYF.